Below, one T cell receptor beta chain is given with its context. The antigen is undetermined. The sample originates from a study of neurological immune-mediated disorders. Study-wide findings and caveats: The expanded clones of different subjects shared no CDR3 amino acid sequences (suggesting private repertoires in all groups).

V lost 0 bases, J lost 9 bases, and 6 bases lay in between. Germline values: CDR1 ENHRY, CDR2 SYGVKD. This CDR3 has 13 amino acids. cDNA was made by 5'RACE with 10-nucleotide random UMIs. One entry per CDR3 protein results from TCRdb running MiXCR on the 5' RACE reads. The table has under 30,000 distinct CDR3 sequences, 13% seen once. This clonotype was sampled from a woman aged 35 to 49 with HTLV-1-associated myelopathy (HAM/TSP). V and J are TRBV10-3 and TRBJ1-6, with D possibly TRBD1 on 5 matching bases. Sequenced input: PBMCs. This chain's CDR3 is CAISESTASPLHF. The CDR3 DNA reads TGTGCCATCAGTGAGTCGACAGCTTCACCCCTCCACTTT.